The rows below give T cell receptor beta chains drawn from one sample of a study of early T cells in non-severe SARS-CoV-2 infection. From the 5' RACE reads, TCRdb called clonotypes with MiXCR, one entry per CDR3 protein. The profile shows over 95,000 distinct CDR3 sequences, around a sixth of them singletons. Material for sequencing was whole blood. Every receptor here comes from an adult who was a healthcare worker with PCR-confirmed SARS-CoV-2 infection or an uninfected control (not recorded which). The CDR3 runs from the conserved cysteine through the conserved F or W. Fields, in order: clone size, J gene, V gene, D gene, CDR3 DNA, CDR3 protein. The D gene is left open where the match is weak. Where a row states a size, it is once, few, many or the class of an expanded clone; other rows omit it.

many TRBJ1-5 TRBV12-3/TRBV12-4 - TGTGCCAGCAGTTTGAGCCGCAGGAGGGGTCAGCCCCAGCATTTT CASSLSRRRGQPQHF
- TRBJ1-5 TRBV6-2/TRBV6-3 - TGTGCCAGCGCCAATGCGGGGAATAGCAATCAGCCCCAGCATTTT CASANAGNSNQPQHF
- TRBJ2-5 TRBV10-2 - TGCGCCAGCACCACAGGGACTCAAGAGACCCAGTACTTC CASTTGTQETQYF
- TRBJ2-2 TRBV24-1 - TGTGCCACCAGTGATCCCCACAGGTTTGGCGGGGAGCTGTTTTTT CATSDPHRFGGELFF
many TRBJ2-1 TRBV20-1 TRBD2 TGCAGTGCTCCCCAGTTCCTAGCGGGAGGCGAGGAGCAGTTCTTC CSAPQFLAGGEEQFF
few TRBJ2-1 TRBV7-6 TRBD2 TGTGCCAGCAGCGTTAGACTAGCGGGAGATCCGGCCCCCTACAATGAGCAGTTCTTC CASSVRLAGDPAPYNEQFF
many TRBJ1-1 TRBV2 TRBD1 TGTGCCAGCACTCCGGGACAGGGGGAGTTTGGAGCTTTCTTT CASTPGQGEFGAFF
few TRBJ1-2 TRBV7-2 TRBD1 TGTGCCAGCAGCCCGGACAGGGCTGGCTACACCTTC CASSPDRAGYTF
many TRBJ2-6 TRBV28 - TGTGCCAGCAGTCCCCCTCGTGGGTACTCTGGGGCCAACGTCCTGACTTTC CASSPPRGYSGANVLTF
few TRBJ2-2 TRBV7-2 - TGTGCCAGCAGCTTATTTGGGGGAGATAACACCGGGGAGCTGTTTTTT CASSLFGGDNTGELFF